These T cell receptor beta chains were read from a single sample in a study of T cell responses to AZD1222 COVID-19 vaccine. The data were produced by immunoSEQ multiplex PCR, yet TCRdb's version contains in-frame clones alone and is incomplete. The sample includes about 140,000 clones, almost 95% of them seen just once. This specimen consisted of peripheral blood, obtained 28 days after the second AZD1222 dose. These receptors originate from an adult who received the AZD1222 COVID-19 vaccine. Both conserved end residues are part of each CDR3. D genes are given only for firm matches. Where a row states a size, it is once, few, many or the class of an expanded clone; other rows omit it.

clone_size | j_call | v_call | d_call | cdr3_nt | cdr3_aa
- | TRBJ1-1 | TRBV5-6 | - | TGTGCCAGCAGCCGACCCTACACTGAAGCTTTCTTT | CASSRPYTEAFF
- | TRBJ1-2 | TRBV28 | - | TGTGCCAGCACCCCCCACCTACAGAAGGGAGGCTACACCTTC | CASTPHLQKGGYTF
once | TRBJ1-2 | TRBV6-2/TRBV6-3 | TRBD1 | TGTGCCAGCAGTTCCGGACAGGGACTCTATGGCTACACCTTC | CASSSGQGLYGYTF
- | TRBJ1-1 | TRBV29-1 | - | TGCAGCGTTGTAGTGCCCAGCCCGACGAACACTGAAGCTTTCTTT | CSVVVPSPTNTEAFF
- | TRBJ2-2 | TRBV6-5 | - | TGTGCCAGCAGTTACAGGTTACCCGGGAACACCGGGGAGCTGTTTTTT | CASSYRLPGNTGELFF
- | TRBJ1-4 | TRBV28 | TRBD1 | TGTGCCAGCAGTGACGGGACAGGGCCTAATGAAAAACTGTTTTTT | CASSDGTGPNEKLFF
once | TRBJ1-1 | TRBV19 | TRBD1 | TGTGCCAGTAGTTTCCAGGGGGGAGACACTGAAGCTTTCTTT | CASSFQGGDTEAFF
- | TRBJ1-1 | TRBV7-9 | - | TGTGCCAGCAGCTTTGATGAGAACACTGAAGCTTTCTTT | CASSFDENTEAFF
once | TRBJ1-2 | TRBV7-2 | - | TGTGCCAGCAGCCCCGACTCGAGCTTTACCTCGAGTGGCTACACCTTC | CASSPDSSFTSSGYTF
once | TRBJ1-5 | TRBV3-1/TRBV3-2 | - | TGTGCCAGCAGCCAAGAGCGGGGGCTTCAGCCCCAGCATTTT | CASSQERGLQPQHF
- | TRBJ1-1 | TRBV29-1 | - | TGCAGCGTTTCTCTGGGGAACACTGAAGCTTTCTTT | CSVSLGNTEAFF
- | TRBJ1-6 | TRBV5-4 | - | TGTGCCAGCAGCCCGGAAGGGGATTCACCCCTCCACTTT | CASSPEGDSPLHF
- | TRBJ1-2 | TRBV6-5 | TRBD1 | TGTGCCAGCAAGAGGACAGGGGACTATGGCTACACCTTC | CASKRTGDYGYTF
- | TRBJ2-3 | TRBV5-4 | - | TGTGCCAGCAGCTTAGTCACGGGGGGCACAGATACGCAGTATTTT | CASSLVTGGTDTQYF
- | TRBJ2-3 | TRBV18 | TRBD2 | TGTGCCAGCTCACGATACGAAGGACTAGCGGGCAGCGGGAGGGCAGATACGCAGTATTTT | CASSRYEGLAGSGRADTQYF
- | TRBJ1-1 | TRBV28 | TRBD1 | TGTGCCATCTATACCAGGGGGGTCAAAACTGAAGCTTTCTTT | CAIYTRGVKTEAFF
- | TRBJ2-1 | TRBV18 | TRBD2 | TGTGCCAGCTCACCGAGCGGGGACTTATACAATGAGCAGTTCTTC | CASSPSGDLYNEQFF